Given below is one T cell receptor (beta chain) in context. Multiplex touch-down PCR with TRB-A/B primers amplified rearranged V-D-J TRB sequences. Each CDR3 protein gets one entry after TCRdb re-called the multiplex PCR reads with MiXCR. The sample has over 9,000 distinct CDR3 sequences, more than 20% seen once. The sample belongs to a study of T cell repertoires in aging, cancer and after chemotherapy. Peripheral blood genomic DNA, not sorted cells or RNA, was the template. CDR3 size: 14 residues. Germline CDR1 and CDR2: MNHNS and SASEGT. V lost 4 bases and J 6 bases, leaving 12 bases between the germline ends.

The specimen was blood. The clonotype comes from a human donor in good health. This chain uses TRBV6-1 with TRBJ2-2; unclear D gene. This chain's CDR3 is CASSVIPQPGELFF. DNA of the CDR3: TGTGCCAGCAGTGTTATACCCCAACCCGGGGAGCTGTTTTTT.